This TCR beta chain was sequenced during a study of T cell clonality in common variable immunodeficiency. This clone was counted many times. Antigen specificity is unknown. The read ends 3 residues before the CDR3 terminus; that terminus is restored from the germline J gene. Only in-frame clones appear in the TCRdb table, and some are missing; sequencing was by immunoSEQ multiplex PCR. This sample shows 25,000 to 35,000 clones and no singletons; about 3% rests with the ten largest. Study-wide results and caveats: In common variable immunodeficiency, TCR beta chains reportedly carried fewer deletions and N-nucleotide insertions.

Trimming removed 7 bases at V and 0 bases at J, with 12 bases between. Germline V gives CDR1 SEHNR, CDR2 FQNEAQ (reference sequence). The CDR3 spans 14 residues. Material: peripheral blood mononuclear cells. The receptor's source is a human donor with common variable immunodeficiency. This rearrangement joins TRBV7-9 to TRBJ1-1, with a possible D match to TRBD1 (5 bases). This CDR3 reads CASTGGGLNTEAFF. The sequenced CDR3 bases are TGTGCCAGCACCGGGGGGGGATTGAACACTGAA.